The 3 T cell receptor beta chains below come from one sample, sequenced in a study of shared clonotypes between healthy human individuals. The method was immunoSEQ multiplex PCR; TCRdb's version includes in-frame clones alone and lacks a portion of them. The sample includes around 2,000,000 clones, roughly 91% of them seen just once. Positive CCR7 selection of CD45RO-negative cells yielded the naive CD8 cells, and terminally differentiated effector memory CD45RA+ cells were excluded. The material sequenced was naive CD8+ T cells from PBMCs. Receptors originate from a young man in good health. Some clones in this sample may be carry-over from other donors' samples.

V is TRBV10-1 and J is TRBJ1-5; D gene uncertain. Germline loops: CDR1 WNHNN, CDR2 SYGVQD (reference sequence). This CDR3 spans 16 amino acids. V was pared by 5 bases and J by 4 bases, with 18 bases between. CDR3 nucleotides: TGCGCCAGCAGTCGCCTCCCAGCGGTAGGAAATCAGCCCCAGCATTTT. Its translation is CASSRLPAVGNQPQHF.

V is TRBV5-6 and J is TRBJ2-7; the match to TRBD2 covers 11 bases. Germline V gene lookup returns CDR1 SGHDT and CDR2 YYEEEE. The ends lost 0 bases at V and 5 bases at J; junction bases unmatched: 4. The CDR3 has 15 amino acids. This chain's CDR3 is CASSLALAGVDEQYF. CDR3 nucleotides: TGTGCCAGCAGCTTGGCACTAGCGGGAGTCGACGAGCAGTACTTC. Filled out from reference TRBV5-6 and TRBJ2-7, the complete variable domain reads DAGVTQSPTHLIKTRGQQVTLRCSPKSGHDTVSWYQQALGQGPQFIFQYYEEEERQRGNFPDRFSGHQFPNYSSELNVNALLLGDSALYLCASSLALAGVDEQYFGPGTRLTVT.

V usage is TRBV7-2 and J usage is TRBJ2-7; D uncertain. CDR3 size: 14 residues. Per germline, CDR1 SGHTA and CDR2 FQGNSA. The V gene lost 5 bases and the J gene lost 7 bases, with 18 bases spanning the gap. The CDR3 reads CASSARPLGGEQYF. For the CDR3, the DNA is TGTGCCAGCAGCGCTCGCCCCCTTGGTGGGGAGCAGTACTTC.